This paragraph reports one T cell receptor (beta chain). About 500 ng RNA was reverse transcribed with alpha and beta constant-region primers. Separate chain-specific third strand synthesis with multiplexing indices produced the alpha and beta libraries. Second strand synthesis was primed from the SP2 site. TCRdb passed the 5' RACE reads through MiXCR, listing each CDR3 protein once. The repertoire holds under 20,000 distinct CDR3 sequences, with about 9.5% as singletons. This entry is derived from a study of HIV-infected patients and healthy controls. The CDR3 loop spans 13 amino acids. Germline CDR1 is SGHTS and CDR2 is YDEGEE. Trimming pared 4 bases from V and 6 bases from J, leaving 14 bases between. All unsorted peripheral T cells were captured because whole blood was used without fractionation.

The sequence was collected from an adult in good health. Sample: blood. The rearrangement links TRBV5-8 to TRBJ2-7; no firm D call. CDR3 coding DNA: TGTGCCAGCAGCATGGGATCCAGCCTCGAGCAGTACTTC. It yields the protein CASSMGSSLEQYF.